This T cell receptor beta chain was sequenced during a study of blood T cell repertoires in COVID-19. Study details: Samples of COVID-19 (acute and convalescent) were obtained from the United States, Italy and Spain. In each case, the material was cDNA or gDNA derived from T cells, B-cell-depleted T cells, or PBMCs.

Data came from immunoSEQ multiplex PCR; TCRdb stores just in-frame clones and leaves some out. The sample lists about 120,000 clones; roughly four fifths were seen once. The sequence came from a human donor in a cohort sampled during active COVID-19. Sequencing input: peripheral blood.

CDR3 bases: TGTGCCAGCACAGGGGGCCGCACTGAAGCTTTCTTT. Its translation is CASTGGRTEAFF. The rearrangement links TRBV2 to TRBJ1-1, with 8 positions matching TRBD1. The CDR3 spans 12 residues. V gave up 7 bases and J gave up 4 bases; unmatched junction bases: 2. Looked up from germline, CDR1 is SNHLY and CDR2 is FYNNEI. Combining the CDR3 with reference TRBV2 and TRBJ1-1 gives the whole variable domain EPEVTQTPSHQVTQMGQEVILRCVPISNHLYFYWYRQILGQKVEFLVSFYNNEISEKSEIFDDQFSVERPDGSNFTLKIRSTKLEDSAMYFCASTGGRTEAFFGQGTRLTVV.